This TCR beta chain was recovered during a study of CD8 T cells in Susac syndrome. Study results and caveats: The study recognized that the number of individuals in its TCR sequencing and HLA analysis was relatively small.

TEMRA cells were FACS-enriched, while CD8+ and CD4+ T cells were negatively isolated. With random hexamers, reverse transcription was performed on about 0.45 to 1 ug of RNA. The TCR beta CDR3 was amplified by immunoSEQ multiplex PCR across 54 Vbeta, 13 Jbeta. TCRdb independently ran MiXCR on the immunoSEQ multiplex PCR reads; one entry per CDR3 protein. Of about 190,000 distinct CDR3 sequences in the sample, over 85% were seen once. Note on this clonotype: The target antigen is unknown.

Germline CDR1 and CDR2: SGDLS and YYNGEE. CDR3 length: 13 residues. The V gene end was trimmed by 3 bases and the J gene end by 4 bases; junction bases not matched to a gene: 3. The sequenced material came from CD4+ T cells from PBMCs. The V gene is TRBV9, the J gene TRBJ2-5, with 7 bases identical to TRBD2. The receptor comes from a human donor in good health. The CDR3 sequence: CASSGTGGETQYF. The DNA for the CDR3 is TGTGCCAGCAGCGGTACGGGAGGAGAGACCCAGTACTTC. The variable domain in full, completed from reference TRBV9 and TRBJ2-5, reads DSGVTQTPKHLITATGQRVTLRCSPRSGDLSVYWYQQSLDQGLQFLIQYYNGEERAKGNILERFSAQQFPDLHSELNLSSLELGDSALYFCASSGTGGETQYFGPGTRLLVL.